These 17 T cell receptor beta chains originate from one sample sequenced in a study of metastatic and nonmetastatic thyroid tumors. Thyroid surgery took place with no prior treatment in any patient. TCRdb recomputed clones from the PCR reads via MiXCR. The table records about 38,000 clones, approximately 44% of them present only once. The sample consisted of tumor tissue. Receptor source: a male donor with papillary thyroid cancer or a benign thyroid nodule (not recorded which). Some clones in this sample may be carry-over from other donors' samples.

This chain uses TRBV9 with TRBJ2-1, with D unclear. The ends were cut back, 0 bases at V and 7 bases at J, with 8 bases in the middle. Germline-derived CDR1 and CDR2 are SGDLS and YYNGEE. The CDR3 spans 13 residues. In DNA form, the CDR3 reads TGTGCCAGCAGCGTAGACACCTCTAATGAGCAGTTCTTC. Its translation: CASSVDTSNEQFF.

The rearrangement joins TRBV4-1 to TRBJ2-1; 9 bases align to TRBD1. The CDR3 loop spans 15 amino acids. CDR1 is MGHRA and CDR2 is YSYEKL in the germline V gene. The J segment lost 2 bases and the V segment lost 5 bases, leaving 4 bases of the junction unmatched. CDR3 region: CASSRQGGAYNEQFF. CDR3 in DNA: TGCGCCAGCAGCAGACAGGGGGGAGCCTACAATGAGCAGTTCTTC.

This clone was picked up a small number of times. The chain has TRBV19 and TRBJ2-1; tentatively, D is TRBD2 (5 bases). The CDR3 consists of 13 residues. Trimming left V 8 bases short and J 4 bases short, with 12 bases between. Germline CDR1 is LNHDA and CDR2 is SQIVND (reference sequence). The CDR3, as DNA: TGTGCCAGTTCAGTCGGAGGATACAATGAGCAGTTCTTC. This encodes CASSVGGYNEQFF.

This clone qualifies as medium-sized (0.01 to 0.1%). The genes are TRBV19 and TRBJ1-1, with D possibly matching TRBD1 (5 bases). Germline assignment: CDR1 LNHDA and CDR2 SQIVND (reference sequence). The CDR3 extends over 13 amino acids. Trimming stripped 8 bases from V and 11 bases from J, with 21 bases between. CDR3 coding DNA: TGTGCCAGTTCCGCCGGGACCTCCTCCGCGGCTTTCTTT. Translation: CASSAGTSSAAFF.

This clone showed up just a few times. The rearrangement links TRBV28 to TRBJ1-2, with 7 nucleotides matching TRBD1. V lost 5 bases and J lost 5; bases outside the gene matches: 14. There are 16 residues in the CDR3. Germline loops: CDR1 MDHEN, CDR2 SYDVKM. Here the CDR3 DNA reads TGTGCCAGCAGTCCCCCAGTACAGGGGACAGTATATGGCTACACCTTC. Encoded protein: CASSPPVQGTVYGYTF.

This chain joins TRBV18 and TRBJ2-7; D remains unclear. CDR3 length: 15 amino acids. V was pared by 6 bases and J by 0 bases, with 15 bases between. Germline CDR1 is KGHSH and CDR2 is LQKENI. CDR3 DNA: TGTGCCAGCTCTCCGAGGACGGCCAGCTCCTACGAGCAGTACTTC. It specifies CASSPRTASSYEQYF.

The chain couples TRBV30 to TRBJ1-2; unclear D gene. The germline gives CDR1 GTSNPN, CDR2 SVGIG (reference sequence). V was trimmed by 0 bases and J by 2 bases, leaving 13 bases between them. CDR3 length: 15 amino acids. For the CDR3, the DNA is TGTGCCTGGAGTGTACCCGGGGTGGGGAACTATGGCTACACCTTC. Its protein is CAWSVPGVGNYGYTF.

The rearrangement links TRBV11-1 to TRBJ2-3; 9 positions agree with TRBD2. The germline V gene has CDR1 SGHAT and CDR2 FQDESV (reference sequence). The junction had 6 bases not matched to a gene; V was cut back by 5 bases and J by 0 bases. The CDR3 runs to 16 residues. CDR3 DNA: TGTGCCAGCAGCCGTTGGCGGGGGGGAAGCACAGATACGCAGTATTTT. It encodes CASSRWRGGSTDTQYF.

V gene TRBV27 combines with J gene TRBJ2-1; TRBD1 agrees at 10 bases. The V segment lost 5 bases and the J segment 3 bases; nucleotides outside the gene matches: 1. The CDR3 loop spans 14 amino acids. CDR1 is MNHEY, CDR2 SMNVEV, per germline (reference sequence). CDR3 sequence reads: CASSRDRGYNEQFF. CDR3 bases: TGTGCCAGCAGTCGGGACAGGGGCTACAATGAGCAGTTCTTC.

The chain couples TRBV18 to TRBJ2-1, with 11 nucleotides matching TRBD2. There are 17 residues in the CDR3. Germline CDR1 is KGHSH and CDR2 is LQKENI. Trimming at V came to 1 base and at J to 8 bases, leaving 10 bases not matched to a gene. The CDR3 protein is CASSPQKTSGIGYEQFF. The DNA of the CDR3 is TGTGCCAGCTCACCACAGAAGACTAGCGGGATAGGCTATGAGCAGTTCTTC. Full variable domain (missing parts from reference TRBV18 and TRBJ2-1): NAGVMQNPRHLVRRRGQEARLRCSPMKGHSHVYWYRQLPEEGLKFMVYLQKENIIDESGMPKERFSAEFPKEGPSILRIQQVVRGDSAAYFCASSPQKTSGIGYEQFFGPGTRLTVL.

As regards this clone: At one end, the junction sequence differs from germline, possibly due to a read error. The chain joins TRBV6-5 to TRBJ2-1; D remains ambiguous. The CDR3 has 15 amino acids. Germline V gene sequence: CDR1 MNHEY, CDR2 SVGAGI. CDR3 region: CASSYSVSRLNEQSF. CDR3 nucleotide sequence: TGTGCCAGCAGTTACTCGGTGTCCAGACTCAATGAGCAGTCCTTC.

This rearrangement joins TRBV5-5 to TRBJ1-1, with D uncertain. CDR1 is SGHKS, CDR2 YYEKEE, per germline (reference sequence). V lost 5 bases and J 0 bases, leaving 11 bases between the germline ends. The CDR3 totals 14 residues. The CDR3 spells CASSFGTVNTEAFF. As DNA, the CDR3 is TGTGCCAGCAGTTTCGGTACGGTGAACACTGAAGCTTTCTTT.

This clone was found a few times. The genes are TRBV6-5 and TRBJ1-5, with a weak D call TRBD1 (5 bases). Germline V lookup: CDR1 MNHEY, CDR2 SVGAGI. CDR3 length: 17 residues. The V and J ends lost 0 bases and 0 bases respectively, with 12 bases between them. The CDR3 is CASSYSRGPNSNQPQHF. DNA of the CDR3: TGTGCCAGCAGTTACTCTCGGGGCCCTAATAGCAATCAGCCCCAGCATTTT.

The rearrangement uses TRBV5-1 and TRBJ2-7, with 8 bases fitting TRBD1. This CDR3 comprises 15 residues. V was pared by 4 bases and J by 0 bases, with 6 bases of the junction left unmatched. Germline loops: CDR1 SGHRS, CDR2 YFSETQ. CDR3 in DNA: TGCGCCAGCAGCCCGGGGGACAGGAGCTCCTACGAGCAGTACTTC. Its protein is CASSPGDRSSYEQYF.

V and J are TRBV6-1 and TRBJ1-5; weak D call: TRBD1 (6 bases). Trimming cost V 6 bases and J 3 bases, with 15 bases left between them. CDR3 length: 15 residues. Germline CDR1 and CDR2: MNHNS and SASEGT. The CDR3 protein is CASRPTRGANQPQHF. DNA for the CDR3: TGTGCCAGCAGGCCGACCCGGGGGGCCAATCAGCCCCAGCATTTT.

The V gene is TRBV9, the J gene TRBJ1-2; TRBD1 matches at 7 bases. The CDR3 totals 16 residues. Germline assignment: CDR1 SGDLS and CDR2 YYNGEE. V dropped 0 bases and J dropped 2; count of bases not matched to a gene: 7. The CDR3 DNA is TGTGCCAGCAGCGTAGCTCCGGGACAGCGAAACTATGGCTACACCTTC. Translation gives CASSVAPGQRNYGYTF.

This clone was found a few times. CDR3 sequence (DNA): TGTGCCAGCAAAGGACAGAACACCGGGGAGCTGTTTTTT. Amino acids: CASKGQNTGELFF. The V and J genes are TRBV2 and TRBJ2-2; D is possibly TRBD1 (5 bases). The CDR3 spans 13 residues. Trimming pared 7 bases from V and 1 base from J, leaving 7 bases between. CDR1 is SNHLY and CDR2 is FYNNEI in the germline V gene.